This T cell receptor beta chain came from a study of T-cell memory formation after mild COVID-19. For the study at large: TCR clusters largely stayed donor specific. Study-level points and caveats: Mainly CM and EM harbored the contracting CD4+ clones; mainly EMRA harbored the CD8+ ones. Second-wave clones reaching peak frequency on day 37 lacked confirmed SARS-CoV-2 specificity. Day 15 to 85 contractors were CD4/CD8 balanced; later expanders leaned CD4+.

Per the germline V gene, CDR1 is LNHNV and CDR2 is YYDKDF (reference sequence). Trimming removed 3 bases at V and 0 bases at J, with 14 bases between. This CDR3 comprises 16 residues. TCRdb re-derived calls from the 5' RACE reads in MiXCR, one entry per CDR3 protein. Found here are 500,000 to 650,000 distinct CDR3 sequences, less than 25% of them singletons; the top ten hold 8.4%. This clonotype appeared a few times. The antigen is not known. The sample comprised PBMCs or a T cell subset sorted from them (not recorded which). V is TRBV15 and J is TRBJ1-1, with D hard to call. The source of this sequence is an adult woman who had mild COVID-19 (a few samples of this study predate the infection). Cell type and time point are not known. CDR3 nucleotides: TGTGCCACCAGCAGCATGACTAAAGGCATGAACACTGAAGCTTTCTTT. Translation: CATSSMTKGMNTEAFF.